The rows below give T cell receptor beta chains drawn from one sample of a study of PD-1 blockade in classical Hodgkin lymphoma. Here immunoSEQ multiplex PCR was the method, and the copy in TCRdb shows in-frame clones only, minus some. Of 72,000 or so clones listed, 93% were seen once; the top ten hold 7.5% to 9.5%. The sequencing here drew on peripheral blood mononuclear cells (PBMCs), taken at baseline. The receptors originated from a human donor with classical Hodgkin lymphoma. The CDR3 runs from the conserved cysteine through the conserved F or W. The D gene is left open where the match is weak.

v_call	d_call	j_call	cdr3_length	cdr3_aa	cdr3_nt
TRBV27	TRBD1	TRBJ2-7	13	CASSLTGAGEQYF	TGTGCCAGCAGTTTAACAGGGGCAGGCGAGCAGTACTTC
TRBV7-8	TRBD2	TRBJ2-3	18	CASSLGSVREGFTDTQYF	TGTGCCAGCAGCCTCGGAAGTGTTAGGGAGGGGTTCACAGATACGCAGTATTTT
TRBV27	TRBD1	TRBJ2-1	16	CASSLLGTGLYNEQFF	TGTGCCAGCAGCTTACTGGGGACAGGGCTCTACAATGAGCAGTTCTTC
TRBV2	NA	TRBJ2-7	13	CASFRQVLGEQYF	TGTGCCAGCTTTAGACAGGTCCTGGGGGAGCAGTACTTC
TRBV5-6	NA	TRBJ2-7	18	CASSLRNRGQAGAYEQYF	TGTGCCAGCAGCTTACGTAACAGAGGGCAAGCCGGGGCTTACGAGCAGTACTTC
TRBV29-1	NA	TRBJ2-3	13	CSVDRGIGDTQYF	TGCAGCGTTGATAGGGGGATCGGAGATACGCAGTATTTT
TRBV7-2	NA	TRBJ1-1	15	CASSLARARRTEAFF	TGTGCCAGCAGCTTAGCAAGGGCCAGGAGAACTGAAGCTTTCTTT
TRBV19	TRBD2	TRBJ2-7	15	CASSAAGTSSYEQYF	TGTGCCAGTAGTGCGGCCGGGACTAGCTCCTACGAGCAGTACTTC
TRBV30	NA	TRBJ1-4	15	CAWSLLGDTGEKLFF	TGTGCCTGGAGTCTTCTTGGGGACACAGGTGAAAAACTGTTTTTT
TRBV5-1	NA	TRBJ2-1	15	CASSYRIKDYNEQFF	TGCGCCAGCAGTTACAGGATTAAGGACTACAATGAGCAGTTCTTC
TRBV2	NA	TRBJ2-2	14	CASRGPPGAGELFF	TGTGCCAGCAGAGGACCGCCGGGGGCCGGGGAGCTGTTTTTT
TRBV9	NA	TRBJ2-1	17	CASSVGSGRSSYNEQFF	TGTGCCAGCAGCGTAGGTTCGGGGCGAAGCTCCTACAATGAGCAGTTCTTC
TRBV5-1	TRBD1	TRBJ1-3	15	CASSLTGQGGNTIYF	TGCGCCAGCAGCTTAACCGGACAGGGTGGAAACACCATATATTTT
TRBV2	TRBD2	TRBJ2-1	16	CASRETSGGGYNEQFF	TGTGCCAGCAGAGAGACTAGCGGGGGGGGATACAATGAGCAGTTCTTC
TRBV30	TRBD2	TRBJ2-5	16	CAWSVATGLAGASQYF	TGTGCCTGGAGTGTAGCCACCGGACTAGCGGGCGCATCCCAGTACTTC
TRBV19	NA	TRBJ2-5	14	CASSIGGDSKTQYF	TGTGCCAGTAGTATAGGTGGGGACTCCAAGACCCAGTACTTC
TRBV7-3	TRBD2	TRBJ2-7	13	CASGPGLANEQYF	TGTGCCAGCGGACCGGGACTAGCGAATGAGCAGTACTTC
TRBV27	TRBD1	TRBJ2-1	16	CASSTRDRASYNEQFF	TGTGCCAGCAGTACCCGGGACAGGGCTTCCTACAATGAGCAGTTCTTC
TRBV7-6	TRBD2	TRBJ2-3	15	CASSLVGGAVDTQYF	TGTGCCAGCAGCTTAGTCGGGGGGGCCGTAGATACGCAGTATTTT
TRBV27	NA	TRBJ2-1	11	CASSSHNEQFF	TGTGCCAGCAGTTCACACAATGAGCAGTTCTTC
TRBV19	NA	TRBJ1-5	17	CASSIAGGTGGRVAQHF	TGTGCCAGTAGTATAGCGGGCGGGACGGGGGGCAGGGTAGCCCAGCATTTT